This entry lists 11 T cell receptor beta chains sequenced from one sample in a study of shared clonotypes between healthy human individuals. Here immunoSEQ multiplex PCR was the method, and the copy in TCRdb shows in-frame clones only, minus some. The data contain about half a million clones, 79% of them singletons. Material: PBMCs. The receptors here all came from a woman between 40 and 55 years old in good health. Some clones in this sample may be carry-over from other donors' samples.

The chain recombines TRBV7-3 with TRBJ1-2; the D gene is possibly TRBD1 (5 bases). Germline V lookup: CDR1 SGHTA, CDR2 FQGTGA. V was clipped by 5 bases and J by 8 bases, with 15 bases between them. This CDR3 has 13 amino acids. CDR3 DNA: TGTGCCAGCAGCCGGGACTCGGGCAGGGGCTACACCTTC. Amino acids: CASSRDSGRGYTF.

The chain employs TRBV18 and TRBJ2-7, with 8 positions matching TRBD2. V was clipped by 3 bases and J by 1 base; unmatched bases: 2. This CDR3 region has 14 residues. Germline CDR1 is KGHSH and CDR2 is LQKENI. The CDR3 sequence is CASSPSGESYEQYF. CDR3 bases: TGTGCCAGCTCACCTAGCGGGGAGTCCTACGAGCAGTACTTC.

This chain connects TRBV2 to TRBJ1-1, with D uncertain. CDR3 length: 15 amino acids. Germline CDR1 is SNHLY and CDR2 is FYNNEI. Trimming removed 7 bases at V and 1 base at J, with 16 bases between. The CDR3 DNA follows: TGTGCCAGCAACGGACGGGATTCGTGGAACACTGAAGCTTTCTTT. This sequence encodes CASNGRDSWNTEAFF.

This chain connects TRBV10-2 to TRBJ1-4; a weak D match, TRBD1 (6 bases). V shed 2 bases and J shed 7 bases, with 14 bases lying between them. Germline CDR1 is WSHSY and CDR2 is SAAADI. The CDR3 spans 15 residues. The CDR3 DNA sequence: TGCGCCAGCAGTGAGATGGGGGGGCTTGGTGAAAAACTGTTTTTT. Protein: CASSEMGGLGEKLFF.

CDR3 sequence: CATRGNEQYF. CDR3 nucleotide sequence: TGTGCCACCAGGGGGAATGAGCAGTACTTC. The chain uses TRBV28 and TRBJ2-7; TRBD1 aligns across 7 bases. Germline V gene sequence: CDR1 MDHEN, CDR2 SYDVKM. CDR3 length equals 10 residues. V was pared by 10 bases and J by 7 bases, with 4 bases of the junction left unmatched. Variable domain in full (rest from reference TRBV28 and TRBJ2-7): DVKVTQSSRYLVKRTGEKVFLECVQDMDHENMFWYRQDPGLGLRLIYFSYDVKMKEKGDIPEGYSVSREKKERFSLILESASTNQTSMYLCATRGNEQYFGPGTRLTVT.

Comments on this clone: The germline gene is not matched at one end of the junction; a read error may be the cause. The CDR3 bases are TGTGCCAGCGTCGGCGCCTTGAGCAATCATCCCCAGCATTTT. It encodes CASVGALSNHPQHF. The V and J genes are TRBV6-6 and TRBJ1-5; D uncertain. The CDR3 is made up of 14 amino acids. CDR1 and CDR2 (germline): MNHNY, SVGAGI (reference sequence).

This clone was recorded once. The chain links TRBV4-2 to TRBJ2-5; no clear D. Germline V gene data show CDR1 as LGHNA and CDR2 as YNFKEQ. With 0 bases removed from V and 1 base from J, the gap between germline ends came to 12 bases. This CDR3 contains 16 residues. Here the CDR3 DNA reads TGTGCCAGCAGCCAAGAGCTTGGTCGCACCCAAGAGACCCAGTACTTC. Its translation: CASSQELGRTQETQYF.

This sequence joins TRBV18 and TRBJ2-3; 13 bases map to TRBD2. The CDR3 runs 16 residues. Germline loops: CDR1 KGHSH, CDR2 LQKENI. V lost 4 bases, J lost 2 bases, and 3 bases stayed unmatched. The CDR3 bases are TGTGCCAGCTCACTTGGGACTAGCGGGACCACAGATACGCAGTATTTT. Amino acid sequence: CASSLGTSGTTDTQYF.

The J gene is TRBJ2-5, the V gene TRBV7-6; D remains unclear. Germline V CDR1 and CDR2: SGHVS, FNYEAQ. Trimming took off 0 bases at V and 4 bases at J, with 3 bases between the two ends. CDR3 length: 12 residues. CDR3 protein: CASSLAGETQYF. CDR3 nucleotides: TGTGCCAGCAGCTTAGCGGGAGAGACCCAGTACTTC.

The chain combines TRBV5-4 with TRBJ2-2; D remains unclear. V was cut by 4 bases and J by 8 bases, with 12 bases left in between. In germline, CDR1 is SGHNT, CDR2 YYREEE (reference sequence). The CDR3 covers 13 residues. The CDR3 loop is CASSPHTIGELFF. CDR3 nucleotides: TGTGCCAGCAGCCCTCATACAATAGGGGAGCTGTTTTTT.

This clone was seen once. This CDR3 is CASSLETSGSYEQYF. The CDR3 bases are TGTGCCAGCAGCTTAGAGACTAGCGGGAGCTACGAGCAGTACTTC. V and J are TRBV7-8 and TRBJ2-7, with 12 bases matching TRBD2. This CDR3 is 15 amino acids long. Per the germline V gene, CDR1 is SGHVS and CDR2 is FQNEAQ. V shed 1 base, J shed 3 bases, and the junction held 1 base outside the gene matches.